This T cell receptor beta chain was documented in a study of T cell repertoires in cytomegalovirus infection. Study-level background: CMV epitopes, recently identified HLA-C-restricted and well-studied HLA-B-restricted, were used. Evidence of both CMV infection and a matching HLA type came from public TCR beta signatures. Overall study findings and caveats: Summed frequency of shared TCR beta families picked out CMV carriers who also had the relevant HLA. HLA-C-restricted TCR beta clonotypes specific for CMV led the ex vivo response.

TCRdb redid the calling of the reads with MiXCR, one entry per CDR3 protein. The repertoire holds some 320,000 distinct CDR3 sequences, with just under 30% as singletons. Concerning this clonotype itself: As yet, its antigen is unknown.

Germline values: CDR1 SEHNR, CDR2 FQNEAQ (reference sequence). V was shortened by 8 bases and J by 7 bases, with 23 bases between the two germline ends. This CDR3 has 15 amino acids. Sequencing was performed on cultured PBMCs, taken from culture after CMV antigen stimulation. This TCR was recovered from a human donor in good health (CMV status not recorded). Some clones in this sample may be carry-over from other donors' samples. This chain links TRBV7-9 with TRBJ1-1; D is possibly TRBD1 (6 bases). The chain's CDR3 is CASSLGGGGSNEAFF. CDR3 in DNA: TGTGCCAGCTCTCTGGGAGGGGGGGGTTCGAATGAAGCTTTCTTT.